The 5 T cell receptor beta chains given below trace back to one sample, sequenced in a study of type 1 regulatory T cells (TCRdb year 2021). Sequenced on an Illumina MiSeq. Using fastp at Q25 and MiXCR, TCRdb reprocessed the public reads and kept productive beta chains. Here each entry gathers all rows of one CDR3 protein and keeps the most common genes and DNA. The sample table shows 60,000 to 70,000 distinct CDR3 sequences, and almost 50% are seen once. In total, the top ten clones hold about 2.1% of the sample. Their antigen targets remain unknown. Sequencing was performed on cultured non-Tr1 T cells, either the whole culture or a sorted T cell fraction (not recorded which). The sample's cell subset or site label, in plain terms: non-Tr1 population from the T-allo10 product. These receptors were obtained from a human donor in good health.

This chain connects TRBV7-9 to TRBJ2-7; 10 nucleotides line up with TRBD1. With V trimmed by 5 bases and J by 4 bases, 8 bases remained unmatched. The CDR3 totals 15 residues. CDR1 and CDR2 (germline): SEHNR, FQNEAQ (reference sequence). As DNA, the CDR3 is TGTGCCAGCAGCCGGGGACAGGGGAAGGGATACGAGCAGTACTTC. It is translated as CASSRGQGKGYEQYF.

The rearrangement uses TRBV9 and TRBJ2-7, with D perhaps matching TRBD1 (5 bases). Trimming removed 0 bases at V and 6 bases at J, with 10 bases between. This CDR3 comprises 13 residues. CDR1 is SGDLS and CDR2 is YYNGEE in the germline V gene. Here the CDR3 DNA reads TGTGCCAGCAGCGTAGCCTGGGGCAGCGAGCAGTACTTC. Its translation is CASSVAWGSEQYF.

The V gene is TRBV20-1, the J gene TRBJ1-1; no clear D. CDR3 length equals 14 residues. Deletions cut 0 bases from V and 1 base from J, with 9 bases between. Per the germline V gene, CDR1 is DFQATT and CDR2 is SNEGSKA (reference sequence). CDR3 amino acids: CSARDLAENTEAFF. CDR3 in DNA: TGCAGTGCTAGAGATCTGGCGGAGAACACTGAAGCTTTCTTT.

The chain combines TRBV7-9 with TRBJ1-5; maybe TRBD1 (6 bases). This CDR3 comprises 14 residues. Germline lookup yields CDR1 SEHNR and CDR2 FQNEAQ (reference sequence). The germline V and J ends were trimmed by 5 bases and 4 bases, with 12 bases remaining between them. The CDR3 DNA reads as TGTGCCAGCAGCGAGCGGGGGACAAATCAGCCCCAGCATTTT. Amino acid sequence: CASSERGTNQPQHF.

The chain recombines TRBV20-1 with TRBJ2-7; D might be TRBD1 (5 bases). Trimming stripped 8 bases from V and 7 bases from J, with 18 bases between. Germline V CDR1 and CDR2: DFQATT, SNEGSKA (reference sequence). The CDR3 has 12 residues. CDR3 region: CSLNKGPPEQYF. The CDR3 DNA is TGCAGTCTAAACAAGGGGCCTCCGGAGCAGTACTTC.